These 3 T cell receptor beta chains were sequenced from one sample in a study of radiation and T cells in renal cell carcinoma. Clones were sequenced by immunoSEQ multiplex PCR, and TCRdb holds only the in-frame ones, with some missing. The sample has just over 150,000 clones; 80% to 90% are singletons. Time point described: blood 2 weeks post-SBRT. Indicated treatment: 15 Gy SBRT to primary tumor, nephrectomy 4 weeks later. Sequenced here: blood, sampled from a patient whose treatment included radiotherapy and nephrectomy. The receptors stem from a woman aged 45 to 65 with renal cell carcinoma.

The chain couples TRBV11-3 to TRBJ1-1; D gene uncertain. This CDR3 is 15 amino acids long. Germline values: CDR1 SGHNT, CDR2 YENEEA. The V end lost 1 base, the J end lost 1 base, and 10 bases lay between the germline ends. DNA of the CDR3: TGTGCCAGCAGCTTAGGGCTGGCGGGGAACACTGAAGCTTTCTTT. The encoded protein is CASSLGLAGNTEAFF.

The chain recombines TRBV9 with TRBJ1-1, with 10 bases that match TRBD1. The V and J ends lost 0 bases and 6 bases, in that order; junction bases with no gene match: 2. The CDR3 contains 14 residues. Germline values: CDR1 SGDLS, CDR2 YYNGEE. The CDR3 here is CASSVEGTGAEAFF. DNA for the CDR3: TGTGCCAGCAGCGTAGAGGGGACAGGGGCTGAAGCTTTCTTT.

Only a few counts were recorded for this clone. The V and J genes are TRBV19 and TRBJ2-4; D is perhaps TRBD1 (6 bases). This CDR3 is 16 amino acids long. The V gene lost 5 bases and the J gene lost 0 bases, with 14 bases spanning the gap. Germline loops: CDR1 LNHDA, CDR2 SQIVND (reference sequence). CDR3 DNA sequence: TGTGCCAGTAGTCAACCGGGACAACGAGCCAAAAACATTCAGTACTTC. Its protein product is CASSQPGQRAKNIQYF. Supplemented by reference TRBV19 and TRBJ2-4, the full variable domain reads DGGITQSPKYLFRKEGQNVTLSCEQNLNHDAMYWYRQDPGQGLRLIYYSQIVNDFQKGDIAEGYSVSREKKESFPLTVTSAQKNPTAFYLCASSQPGQRAKNIQYFGAGTRLSVL.